This TCR beta chain was retrieved from a study of blood T cell repertoires in COVID-19. Across the whole study: Some COVID-19 samples were acute and others convalescent; all came from the United States, Italy and Spain. PBMCs, B-cell-depleted T cells, or T cells provided the cDNA or gDNA that made up the material.

The CDR3 loop spans 16 amino acids. Germline assignment: CDR1 SGHRS and CDR2 YFSETQ. Trimming took off 0 bases at V and 0 bases at J, with 10 bases between the two ends. Per the authors' pipeline: Amplifying reference gene primers gave estimates of nucleated cell counts. Sequencing used immunoSEQ multiplex PCR; TCRdb keeps in-frame clones, though not all of them. D and trimming come from the DNA, and the V and J calls and clone size come from that table. The repertoire consists of 20,000 to 25,000 clones, with around 90% occurring once and the leading ten covering 25% to 35%. This clonotype was sampled from a woman in her 70s with active COVID-19. J is TRBJ1-3 and V is TRBV5-1; D is unclear. Material: peripheral blood. The CDR3 sequence: CASSLVAGISGNTIYF. The CDR3 coding sequence is TGCGCCAGCAGCTTGGTGGCGGGGATCTCTGGAAACACCATATATTTT.